The 25 T cell receptor beta chains below were found in one sample sequenced in a study of CD8 T cells in Susac syndrome. It was with random hexamers that roughly 0.5 to 1 ug RNA was reverse transcribed. TCRdb re-derived calls from the immunoSEQ multiplex PCR reads in MiXCR, one entry per CDR3 protein. This sample has 150,000 to 200,000 distinct CDR3 sequences, with roughly nine tenths found just once. The sequenced sample consisted of CD4+ T cells from PBMCs. These TCRs come from a human donor with Susac syndrome.

This chain connects TRBV5-1 to TRBJ1-2; D ambiguous. V was pared by 0 bases and J by 8 bases, with 14 bases between. The CDR3 is 14 amino acids. Germline CDR1 SGHRS, CDR2 YFSETQ. The CDR3 bases are TGCGCCAGCAGCTTGGACACAGTGGGTTCGGGCTACACCTTC. As protein: CASSLDTVGSGYTF.

V usage is TRBV9 and J usage is TRBJ2-1; no reliable D call. Between the trimmed V and J ends, which lost 1 base and 7 bases, there was a span of 18 bases. Germline V CDR1 and CDR2: SGDLS, YYNGEE. This CDR3 has 16 residues. This CDR3 is CASSVRPAHKNNEQFF. The CDR3 DNA reads TGTGCCAGCAGCGTAAGGCCCGCGCACAAAAATAATGAGCAGTTCTTC. The whole variable domain, filled in from reference TRBV9 and TRBJ2-1, reads DSGVTQTPKHLITATGQRVTLRCSPRSGDLSVYWYQQSLDQGLQFLIQYYNGEERAKGNILERFSAQQFPDLHSELNLSSLELGDSALYFCASSVRPAHKNNEQFFGPGTRLTVL.

The gene calls are TRBV10-3 and TRBJ2-7; 8 nucleotides match TRBD1. Per the germline V gene, CDR1 is ENHRY and CDR2 is SYGVKD. V lost 0 bases to trimming and J lost 9 bases; unmatched junction nucleotides: 7. This CDR3 is built from 14 residues. The DNA of the CDR3 is TGTGCCATCAGTGAGTCGAAGGACAGGGCCGGGCAGTACTTC. Protein: CAISESKDRAGQYF.

The rearrangement links TRBV10-3 to TRBJ2-5; D perhaps matches TRBD2 (5 bases). The CDR3 runs 16 residues. V was clipped by 0 bases and J by 0 bases, with 11 bases between them. From germline, CDR1 is ENHRY and CDR2 SYGVKD. The CDR3 DNA reads TGTGCCATCAGTGAGTCTCCTAGCACGTACCAAGAGACCCAGTACTTC. This codes for CAISESPSTYQETQYF.

This chain joins TRBV29-1 and TRBJ1-5; possible D gene TRBD1, 5 bases. Germline V CDR1 and CDR2: SQVTM, ANQGSEA. V lost 5 bases and J 2 bases, leaving 13 bases between the germline ends. The CDR3 is 14 amino acids. In DNA, the CDR3 is TGCAGCGTTTCGGGGGGAGGCGGCAATCAGCCCCAGCATTTT. Protein product: CSVSGGGGNQPQHF.

This clonotype showed up just once. The chain employs TRBV6-4 and TRBJ1-6; D call uncertain. This CDR3 comprises 13 residues. With 6 bases removed from V and 7 bases from J, the gap between germline ends came to 10 bases. From germline, CDR1 is MRHNA and CDR2 SNTAGT. CDR3 loop: CASSPSRNSPLHF. Here the CDR3 DNA reads TGTGCCAGCAGCCCATCGAGGAATTCACCCCTCCACTTT.

V gene TRBV15 combines with J gene TRBJ1-5; D ambiguous. This CDR3 has 14 residues. Germline CDR1 LNHNV, CDR2 YYDKDF (reference sequence). Trimming removed 3 bases at V and 4 bases at J, with 10 bases between. DNA of the CDR3: TGTGCCACCAGCAGCTTTGGGAGTAATCAGCCCCAGCATTTT. This sequence encodes CATSSFGSNQPQHF.

Only one count was recorded for this clonotype. The chain uses TRBV20-1 and TRBJ2-1, with no clear D. V gave up 6 bases and J gave up 12 bases, with 15 bases separating them. This CDR3 comprises 11 residues. In germline, CDR1 is DFQATT, CDR2 SNEGSKA (reference sequence). The CDR3 sequence is CSARRADGQFF. For the CDR3, the DNA is TGCAGTGCAAGGCGTGCGGACGGGCAGTTCTTC.

This sequence joins TRBV5-1 and TRBJ1-2; no clear D gene. V was cut by 0 bases and J by 0 bases, with 6 bases left in between. The CDR3 is 14 residues long. Germline CDR1 reads SGHRS; CDR2 reads YFSETQ. The CDR3 spells CASSLERANYGYTF. CDR3 DNA sequence: TGCGCCAGCAGCTTGGAAAGAGCTAACTATGGCTACACCTTC.

The chain combines TRBV9 with TRBJ1-1, with D maybe TRBD1 (6 bases). Germline lookup yields CDR1 SGDLS and CDR2 YYNGEE. The V gene lost 5 bases and the J gene lost 5 bases, with 25 bases spanning the gap. CDR3 length: 17 amino acids. For the CDR3, the DNA is TGTGCCAGCAGAGGGACCAACCACGCTACAGGGAGGACTGAAGCTTTCTTT. It translates to CASRGTNHATGRTEAFF.

This CDR3 is CSVEGTGGNTIYF. The CDR3 nucleotides read TGCAGCGTTGAAGGGACAGGTGGAAACACCATATATTTT. The chain has TRBV29-1 and TRBJ1-3; the match to TRBD1 covers 7 bases. The CDR3 loop spans 13 amino acids. From germline, CDR1 is SQVTM and CDR2 ANQGSEA. With V trimmed by 1 base and J by 3 bases, 0 bases remained unmatched.

V usage is TRBV28 and J usage is TRBJ1-1, with 12 bases aligning to TRBD1. V lost 11 bases and J lost 3; bases outside the gene matches: 4. Germline lookup yields CDR1 MDHEN and CDR2 SYDVKM. The CDR3 totals 13 residues. Here the CDR3 reads CAARDRGHTEAFF. As DNA, the CDR3 is TGTGCCGCCCGGGACAGGGGGCACACTGAAGCTTTCTTT.

This clonotype was picked up a small number of times. This chain uses TRBV5-4 with TRBJ2-5; 8 bases agree with TRBD2. The length of the CDR3 is 15 residues. J gave up 2 bases and V 1 base, and 4 bases lay outside the gene matches. CDR1 and CDR2 from the germline V gene are SGHNT and YYREEE (reference sequence). CDR3: CASSLLASGQETQYF. CDR3 in DNA: TGTGCCAGCAGCTTGTTGGCTAGCGGGCAAGAGACCCAGTACTTC. The full variable domain, completed using reference TRBV5-4 and TRBJ2-5, is ETGVTQSPTHLIKTRGQQVTLRCSSQSGHNTVSWYQQALGQGPQFIFQYYREEENGRGNFPPRFSGLQFPNYSSELNVNALELDDSALYLCASSLLASGQETQYFGPGTRLLVL.

The rearrangement uses TRBV20-1 and TRBJ2-3; weak D call: TRBD2 (5 bases). Germline CDR1 reads DFQATT; CDR2 reads SNEGSKA (reference sequence). The CDR3 totals 15 residues. Trimming stripped 5 bases from V and 3 bases from J, with 18 bases between. CDR3 sequence: CSAQGVPGGTDTQYF. For the CDR3, the DNA is TGCAGTGCTCAAGGTGTCCCCGGAGGAACAGATACGCAGTATTTT.

The chain links TRBV10-3 to TRBJ2-1; no definite D call. Trimming pared 5 bases from V and 7 bases from J, leaving 9 bases between. The CDR3 length is 12 residues. The germline gives CDR1 ENHRY, CDR2 SYGVKD. CDR3 region: CAISRTVNEQFF. As DNA, the CDR3 is TGTGCCATCAGTAGAACGGTAAATGAGCAGTTCTTC.

This rearrangement joins TRBV19 to TRBJ1-1, with D uncertain. Germline-derived CDR1 and CDR2 are LNHDA and SQIVND (reference sequence). The V and J ends lost 0 bases and 0 bases respectively, with 2 bases between them. The CDR3 contains 13 residues. The CDR3 sequence is CASSIEMNTEAFF. DNA of the CDR3: TGTGCCAGTAGTATAGAGATGAACACTGAAGCTTTCTTT. The variable domain in full, with the rest retrieved from reference TRBV19 and TRBJ1-1, is DGGITQSPKYLFRKEGQNVTLSCEQNLNHDAMYWYRQDPGQGLRLIYYSQIVNDFQKGDIAEGYSVSREKKESFPLTVTSAQKNPTAFYLCASSIEMNTEAFFGQGTRLTVV.

This sequence joins TRBV12-2 and TRBJ2-5; the D call TRBD2 from the table was never checked on the DNA. TRBV12-2 is designated a pseudogene. CDR3 size: 17 residues. The CDR3 loop reads CASRQRRTSGEGETQYF. Written as DNA, the CDR3 is TGTGCAAGTCGCCAAAGAAGGACTAGCGGAGAGGGGGAGACCCAGTACTTC.

The gene calls are TRBV6-1 and TRBJ2-5; TRBD2 agrees at 10 bases. Trimming cost V 5 bases and J 7 bases; bases outside gene matches: 1. This CDR3 is built from 12 residues. Germline loops: CDR1 MNHNS, CDR2 SASEGT. As DNA, the CDR3 is TGTGCCAGCAGTCTAGCGGGGGCGACCCAGTACTTC. Protein sequence: CASSLAGATQYF.

This chain connects TRBV30 to TRBJ2-7; D remains unclear. This CDR3 contains 12 residues. V gave up 2 bases and J gave up 2 bases, with 7 bases separating them. Germline V gives CDR1 GTSNPN, CDR2 SVGIG (reference sequence). CDR3 coding DNA: TGTGCCTGGAGTCTAGTACCCTACGAGCAGTACTTC. This translates into CAWSLVPYEQYF.

V is TRBV5-4 and J is TRBJ1-2, with D unresolved. Deletions cut 0 bases from V and 5 bases from J, with 8 bases between. The CDR3 has 13 amino acids. Germline CDR1 and CDR2: SGHNT and YYREEE (reference sequence). The CDR3 DNA sequence: TGTGCCAGCAGCTTGGTAGGAATATATGGCTACACCTTC. This translates into CASSLVGIYGYTF.

The rearrangement joins TRBV6-5 to TRBJ2-7; D might be TRBD1 (5 bases). Germline V lookup: CDR1 MNHEY, CDR2 SVGAGI. V was cut by 10 bases and J by 6 bases, with 13 bases left in between. The CDR3 spans 11 residues. The CDR3 sequence: CATKWGLEQYF. CDR3 DNA: TGTGCCACCAAGTGGGGCCTCGAGCAGTACTTC.

This chain connects TRBV14 to TRBJ1-1; D is undetermined. The CDR3 sequence is 13 residues long. V was pared by 0 bases and J by 10 bases, with 12 bases between. Germline V gives CDR1 SGHDN, CDR2 FVKESK. The CDR3 coding sequence is TGTGCCAGCAGCCAAGATGGTTCCTCTGTAGCTTTCTTT. Protein sequence: CASSQDGSSVAFF.

V is TRBV20-1 and J is TRBJ1-1, with no clear D. V was cut by 6 bases and J by 0 bases, with 14 bases left in between. The CDR3 is 14 residues long. Germline CDR1 reads DFQATT; CDR2 reads SNEGSKA (reference sequence). The CDR3 DNA reads as TGCAGTGCCTACCCCGCGCCCGTGAACACTGAAGCTTTCTTT. Residues: CSAYPAPVNTEAFF.

The V and J genes are TRBV11-1 and TRBJ1-2; D is ambiguous. With 3 bases removed from V and 2 bases from J, the gap between germline ends came to 7 bases. CDR1 is SGHAT, CDR2 FQDESV, per germline (reference sequence). CDR3 size: 13 residues. DNA of the CDR3: TGTGCCAGCAGCTTTGAACACAACTATGGCTACACCTTC. Translated, it gives CASSFEHNYGYTF.

This clonotype has only a few counts. V gene TRBV20-1 combines with J gene TRBJ1-5; unclear D gene. CDR1 and CDR2 (germline): DFQATT, SNEGSKA (reference sequence). Trimming removed 0 bases from V and 3 bases from J, with 9 bases in between. The CDR3 has 14 amino acids. In nucleotides, the CDR3 is TGCAGTGCTAGAGAAGTTGGGTTCAATCAGCCCCAGCATTTT. Translated, it gives CSAREVGFNQPQHF.